This T cell receptor beta chain was documented in a study of cytomegalovirus exposure and HLA in healthy donors. Note on this clone: Its specificity is unknown.

Study observations and caveats: Several of the most significant clusters were apparently associated with common viral pathogens in a later analysis. The study flagged some 170 TCR beta chains as cytomegalovirus-associated. Within an earlier analysis, most TCR beta V segments proved productive either about 90% or about 30% of the time.

The germline V gene encodes CDR1 SEHNR and CDR2 FQNEAQ (reference sequence). Unmatched junction bases numbered 8, after V lost 5 bases and J lost 9 bases. There are 14 residues in the CDR3. Amplification used 60 Vbeta primers and 13 Jbeta primers. Only in-frame clones appear in the TCRdb table, and some are missing; sequencing was by immunoSEQ multiplex PCR. This table has about 180,000 clones, roughly 80% appearing once. Unrecorded immune exposures were likely, despite nominal health at sampling. The sample was PBMCs. The J gene is TRBJ2-1, the V gene TRBV7-9; 9 nucleotides line up with TRBD2. This clonotype originated in a male donor in good health and CMV-seronegative. The CDR3 sequence: CASSPRTSDGEQFF. CDR3 coding DNA: TGTGCCAGCAGCCCGCGGACTAGCGATGGTGAGCAGTTCTTC.